There are many counts of the clone carrying this TCR beta chain. Antigen unknown. This sample is part of a study of metastatic and nonmetastatic thyroid tumors. Study summary: The study looked at repertoires side by side in blood and in tumor or nodule tissue from malignant and benign thyroid patients. Whole-study findings and limits: The study reportedly found significantly higher TCR beta diversity in malignant thyroid tumors than benign nodules, in blood and tumor.

The CDR3 extends over 15 amino acids. Germline values: CDR1 KGHSH, CDR2 LQKENI. Trimming left V 4 bases short and J 2 bases short, with 15 bases between. No patient had received any treatment before thyroid surgery. Per the study methods: Clinicopathological groups differed in CDR3, with these differences serving to build a distant-metastasis classifier for papillary thyroid cancer. TCRdb redid the clone calls on the PCR reads using MiXCR. Clone size and V and J calls follow TCRdb, not the original study. The sample has some 33,000 clones, about 20% seen once. The receptor was isolated from a male donor with papillary thyroid cancer or a benign thyroid nodule (not recorded which). Some clones in this sample may be carry-over from other donors' samples. V is TRBV18 and J is TRBJ2-7; possibly TRBD1 for D (5 bases). Sample: tumor tissue. CDR3 loop: CASSRTGANTYEQYF. The CDR3 nucleotides are TGTGCCAGCTCACGAACAGGCGCCAACACCTACGAGCAGTACTTC. Full variable domain (missing parts from reference TRBV18 and TRBJ2-7): NAGVMQNPRHLVRRRGQEARLRCSPMKGHSHVYWYRQLPEEGLKFMVYLQKENIIDESGMPKERFSAEFPKEGPSILRIQQVVRGDSAAYFCASSRTGANTYEQYFGPGTRLTVT.